Shown below are 21 T cell receptor beta chains from a single sample sequenced in a study of T cell responses to AZD1222 COVID-19 vaccine (dated by TCRdb to the early 2020s). The sample's time point label, in plain terms: about 28 days (+/-7) after the second vaccine dose. The library was made by the immunoSEQ multiplex PCR assay. TCRdb provides this immuneACCESS table in a form limited to in-frame rearrangements. Some clones are lacking; in checked studies, under half of them reflect an unresolved V gene, and why the rest are absent is not known. The sample table lists roughly 80,000 clones, around nine tenths of them with a count of one. Around 10% of the sample is in the top ten clones. This material consisted of peripheral blood, taken 28 days after the second AZD1222 dose. The receptors were sampled from an adult who received the AZD1222 COVID-19 vaccine.

The V call is TRBV7-9, the J call TRBJ2-7; 8 bases match TRBD2. Germline lookup yields CDR1 SEHNR and CDR2 FQNEAQ (reference sequence). This CDR3 has 14 residues. The ends lost 1 base at V and 3 bases at J; junction bases unmatched: 2. CDR3 nucleotides: TGTGCCAGCAGCTTAGGGAGCGGGGGCTACGAGCAGTACTTC. Protein product: CASSLGSGGYEQYF.

The CDR3 coding sequence is TGTGCCAGCGGGCAGGGGTCCTACGAGCAGTACTTC. Translating gives CASGQGSYEQYF. This rearrangement joins TRBV28 to TRBJ2-7, with D possibly being TRBD1 (6 bases). The CDR3 covers 12 residues. V was shortened by 8 bases and J by 1 base, with 9 bases between the two germline ends. In germline, CDR1 is MDHEN, CDR2 SYDVKM.

The chain links TRBV6-5 to TRBJ2-4, with 7 positions matching TRBD1. V gave up 6 bases and J gave up 6 bases; unmatched junction bases: 8. Germline CDR1 and CDR2: MNHEY and SVGAGI. This CDR3 spans 14 amino acids. The CDR3 spells CASSLQGLGNIQYF. CDR3 in DNA: TGTGCCAGCAGCCTACAGGGGTTGGGAAACATTCAGTACTTC.

This clone has a handful of counts. This rearrangement joins TRBV7-8 to TRBJ1-6; D perhaps matches TRBD1 (5 bases). The germline V gene encodes CDR1 SGHVS and CDR2 FQNEAQ. This CDR3 comprises 14 residues. Trimming shortened V by 2 bases and J by 14 bases, and 16 bases separated the two germline ends. CDR3 amino acids: CASSLNPGGAALHF. CDR3 nucleotides: TGTGCCAGCAGCTTAAATCCCGGCGGGGCGGCCCTCCACTTT.

The chain links TRBV2 to TRBJ2-1; TRBD1 might be the D (6 bases). CDR3 length: 12 residues. The germline V gene encodes CDR1 SNHLY and CDR2 FYNNEI. V was shortened by 7 bases and J by 4 bases, with 8 bases between the two germline ends. CDR3 DNA sequence: TGTGCCAGCAACGGACAGTACAATGAGCAGTTCTTC. Translation gives CASNGQYNEQFF.

V usage is TRBV7-2 and J usage is TRBJ1-2; weak D call: TRBD1 (6 bases). The V end was cut by 9 bases, the J end by 7 bases, with 18 bases between. This CDR3 is built from 13 residues. Germline V gene sequence: CDR1 SGHTA, CDR2 FQGNSA. CDR3 amino acids: CARTPSTGTGYTF. The CDR3, as DNA: TGTGCCAGAACTCCAAGCACAGGGACTGGCTACACCTTC.

V is TRBV7-2 and J is TRBJ2-7; 7 bases match TRBD1. The CDR3 covers 14 residues. Looked up from germline, CDR1 is SGHTA and CDR2 is FQGNSA. Trimming at V came to 10 bases and at J to 3 bases, leaving 12 bases not matched to a gene. DNA for the CDR3: TGTGCCACTCGACCCAGGGGGATAGGCTACGAGCAGTACTTC. As protein: CATRPRGIGYEQYF.

The chain uses TRBV19 and TRBJ2-7, with D maybe TRBD1 (6 bases). Trimming stripped 2 bases from V and 6 bases from J, with 14 bases between. This CDR3 region has 14 residues. Germline CDR1 and CDR2: LNHDA and SQIVND (reference sequence). This CDR3 is CASSISGDGTEQYF. In DNA, the CDR3 is TGTGCCAGTAGTATATCAGGGGATGGGACCGAGCAGTACTTC.

The table lists this clone with a count of one. J is TRBJ2-2 and V is TRBV29-1; 10 bases map to TRBD1. The CDR3 is 15 residues long. Germline V gene data show CDR1 as SQVTM and CDR2 as ANQGSEA. V lost 4 bases, J lost 1 base, and 3 bases stayed unmatched. CDR3 amino acids: CSVARDRGNTGELFF. CDR3 DNA sequence: TGCAGCGTTGCCCGGGACAGGGGGAACACCGGGGAGCTGTTTTTT.

This chain uses TRBV12-3 or TRBV12-4 with TRBJ1-2; D is unresolved. Between the trimmed V and J ends, which lost 6 bases and 13 bases, there was a span of 18 bases. The CDR3 totals 12 residues. CDR3 DNA: TGTGCCAGCAGCCCCCATGTACGGGTGTTCACCTTC. This encodes CASSPHVRVFTF.

J is TRBJ1-1 and V is TRBV4-3; a possible D gene is TRBD1 (6 bases). Germline V CDR1 and CDR2: LGHNA, YSLEER. Trimming shortened V by 3 bases and J by 2 bases, and 13 bases separated the two germline ends. There are 15 residues in the CDR3. CDR3 protein: CASSHRGARNTEAFF. The CDR3 DNA reads as TGCGCCAGCAGCCATCGGGGGGCGCGAAACACTGAAGCTTTCTTT.

The rearrangement joins TRBV7-8 to TRBJ2-5; a weak D match, TRBD1 (5 bases). CDR3 length: 15 amino acids. The germline CDR1 and CDR2 sequences are SGHVS and FQNEAQ. V was trimmed by 1 base and J by 4 bases, leaving 13 bases between them. CDR3 sequence: CASSLVPGWTETQYF. The CDR3 DNA follows: TGTGCCAGCAGCTTAGTTCCAGGGTGGACAGAGACCCAGTACTTC.

The chain links TRBV23-1 to TRBJ2-3; 10 nucleotides agree with TRBD2. TRBV23-1 falls under the ORF class, with uncertain function. V lost 3 bases, J lost 4 bases, and 13 bases stayed unmatched. The CDR3 loop spans 18 amino acids. The CDR3 nucleotides read TGCGCCAGCAGTCACCGAGCAAGCGGGGGGGCCGTGGCAGATACGCAGTATTTT. Protein sequence: CASSHRASGGAVADTQYF.

The V call is TRBV9, the J call TRBJ1-5; maybe TRBD1 (5 bases). V shed 4 bases and J shed 3 bases, with 14 bases lying between them. Germline V gene lookup returns CDR1 SGDLS and CDR2 YYNGEE. This CDR3 is 15 amino acids long. The CDR3 sequence: CASSPGWSLNQPQHF. The CDR3 DNA is TGTGCCAGCAGCCCAGGGTGGAGTCTCAATCAGCCCCAGCATTTT.

The genes are TRBV4-3 and TRBJ2-7; 7 bases match TRBD2. This CDR3 contains 15 residues. In germline, CDR1 is LGHNA, CDR2 YSLEER. J lost 1 base, V lost 1 base, and 4 bases had no gene match. CDR3 DNA sequence: TGCGCCAGCAGCCAAGTAATCGGGGGGTCCTACGAGCAGTACTTC. This sequence encodes CASSQVIGGSYEQYF.

In its sample, this clone was seen a few times. The J gene is TRBJ2-7, the V gene TRBV9; TRBD1 matches at 9 bases. Losses at the gene ends were 4 bases for V and 6 bases for J; bases not matched to a gene: 8. This CDR3 has 14 amino acids. Germline V lookup: CDR1 SGDLS, CDR2 YYNGEE. CDR3 bases: TGTGCCAGCAGCTGGGACAGGGAGATCGGCGAGCAGTACTTC. Translated, it gives CASSWDREIGEQYF.

The chain links TRBV24-1 to TRBJ1-1, with 9 bases aligning to TRBD1. The CDR3 contains 13 residues. CDR1 and CDR2 (germline): KGHDR, SFDVKD. Trimming removed 2 bases from V and 11 bases from J; junction bases left unmatched: 5. The CDR3 nucleotides are TGTGCCACCAGTGATTATACAGGGGGCTTGGCTTTCTTT. Translating gives CATSDYTGGLAFF.

The chain carries TRBV4-1 and TRBJ1-2; D is possibly TRBD1 (5 bases). V gave up 1 base and J gave up 3 bases, with 15 bases separating them. This CDR3 region has 16 residues. Germline loops: CDR1 MGHRA, CDR2 YSYEKL. CDR3 sequence (DNA): TGCGCCAGCAGCCAAGGGTCGGGCAGGGCGGACTATGGCTACACCTTC. It is translated as CASSQGSGRADYGYTF.

The sample holds one count of this clone. The chain links TRBV6-5 to TRBJ2-3, with D tentatively TRBD1 (7 bases). CDR1 and CDR2 from the germline V gene are MNHEY and SVGAGI. The CDR3 is 14 residues long. The V end was cut by 7 bases, the J end by 3 bases, with 14 bases between. CDR3 in amino acids: CASNVQGRTDTQYF. Here the CDR3 DNA reads TGTGCCAGCAACGTACAGGGGAGGACAGATACGCAGTATTTT.

The rearrangement links TRBV21-1 to TRBJ2-2. TRBV21-1 represents a pseudogene. The CDR3 totals 15 residues. The CDR3 sequence: CATWGKGPNTGELFF. The CDR3 nucleotides are TGTGCCACATGGGGAAAGGGTCCGAACACCGGGGAGCTGTTTTTT.

The rearrangement joins TRBV28 to TRBJ2-7, with TRBD1 matching over 9 bases. This CDR3 region has 14 residues. From germline, CDR1 is MDHEN and CDR2 SYDVKM. The trim removed 6 bases at V and 3 bases at J, leaving 6 bases unmatched. The CDR3 region has the DNA TGTGCCAGCAGCAGACAGGGGGTGGGCTACGAGCAGTACTTC. Protein product: CASSRQGVGYEQYF.